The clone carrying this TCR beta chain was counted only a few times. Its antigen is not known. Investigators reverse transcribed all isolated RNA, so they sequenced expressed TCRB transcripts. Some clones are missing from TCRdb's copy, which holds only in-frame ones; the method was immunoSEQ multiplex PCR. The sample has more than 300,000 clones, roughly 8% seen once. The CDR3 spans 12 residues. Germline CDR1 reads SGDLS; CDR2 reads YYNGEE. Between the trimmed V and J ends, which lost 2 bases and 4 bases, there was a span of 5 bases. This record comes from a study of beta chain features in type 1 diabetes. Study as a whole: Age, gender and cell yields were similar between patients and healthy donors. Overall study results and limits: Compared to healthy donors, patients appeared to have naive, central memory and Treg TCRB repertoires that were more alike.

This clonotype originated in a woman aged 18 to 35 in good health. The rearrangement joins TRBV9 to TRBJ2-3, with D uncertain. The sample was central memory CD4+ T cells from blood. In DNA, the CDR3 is TGTGCCAGCAGCGTTGGCCCAGATACGCAGTATTTT. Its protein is CASSVGPDTQYF.